This T cell receptor (beta chain) stems from a study of CD8 T cells in Susac syndrome. Random-hexamer reverse transcription was applied to roughly 0.5 to 1 ug RNA. The authors amplified TCR beta CDR3 across 54 Vbeta and 13 Jbeta using immunoSEQ multiplex PCR. One entry per CDR3 protein results from TCRdb running MiXCR on the immunoSEQ multiplex PCR reads. Of more than 200,000 distinct CDR3 sequences in the sample, about 94% were seen once. The study sequenced TCR beta in blood CD8+ and CD4+ T cells. In the multiple sclerosis control group, patients were treatment-naive and had stable or active relapsing-remitting disease. The authors negatively isolated CD8+ and CD4+ T cells and FACS-enriched TEMRA cells. Sequences were obtained from CD4+ T cells from PBMCs. This TCR was sampled from a human donor with multiple sclerosis.

CDR3 DNA sequence: TGTGCCAGTAGTGTTCCCCTGGGAAACACTGAAGCTTTCTTT. This gives the protein CASSVPLGNTEAFF. This rearrangement joins TRBV19 to TRBJ1-1; no definite D call. Germline assignment: CDR1 LNHDA and CDR2 SQIVND (reference sequence). The CDR3 consists of 14 residues. V lost 5 bases, J lost 2 bases, and 12 bases lay in between.